This is a list of T cell receptor beta chains from one sample in a study of blood T cell repertoires in COVID-19. Clones were read by immunoSEQ multiplex PCR, and TCRdb kept only the in-frame ones, dropping some. This table holds about 120,000 clones, about 83% found once. The source material was peripheral blood. The receptors here all came from a man between 65 and 80 years old with acute or convalescent COVID-19. Each CDR3 is given with its conserved first and last residue. Fields, in order: D gene, J gene, clone size, V gene, CDR3 protein, CDR3 DNA. D genes are given only for firm matches. Size tells how often a clone was seen (once, few, many) or the class of an expanded clone, and some rows leave it out.

d_gene: NA; j_gene: TRBJ1-2; abundance: NA; v_gene: TRBV18; CDR3aa: CASSLMTENYGYTF; CDR3nt: TGTGCCAGCTCACTGATGACAGAGAACTATGGCTACACCTTC
d_gene: TRBD2; j_gene: TRBJ2-3; abundance: NA; v_gene: TRBV27; CDR3aa: CASSPGLAGAADTQYF; CDR3nt: TGTGCCAGCAGTCCGGGACTAGCGGGGGCCGCAGATACGCAGTATTTT
d_gene: TRBD2; j_gene: TRBJ2-7; abundance: NA; v_gene: TRBV7-3; CDR3aa: CASSLLAGVDGEQYF; CDR3nt: TGTGCCAGCAGCTTACTAGCGGGAGTCGACGGCGAGCAGTACTTC
d_gene: NA; j_gene: TRBJ1-2; abundance: NA; v_gene: TRBV2; CDR3aa: CASSELRAYGYTF; CDR3nt: TGTGCCAGCAGTGAACTGAGGGCCTATGGCTACACCTTC
d_gene: NA; j_gene: TRBJ2-7; abundance: NA; v_gene: TRBV15; CDR3aa: CATSRDRRNYEQYF; CDR3nt: TGTGCCACCAGCAGAGATAGGAGAAACTACGAGCAGTACTTC
d_gene: NA; j_gene: TRBJ2-3; abundance: NA; v_gene: TRBV20-1; CDR3aa: CSAHHTDTQYF; CDR3nt: TGCAGTGCTCATCACACAGATACGCAGTATTTT
d_gene: NA; j_gene: TRBJ2-2; abundance: NA; v_gene: TRBV19; CDR3aa: CASSIRGNTGELFF; CDR3nt: TGTGCCAGTAGTATCCGGGGGAACACCGGGGAGCTGTTTTTT
d_gene: NA; j_gene: TRBJ2-5; abundance: NA; v_gene: TRBV7-8; CDR3aa: CASSLVQQETQYF; CDR3nt: TGTGCCAGCAGCTTAGTCCAACAAGAGACCCAGTACTTC
d_gene: TRBD1; j_gene: TRBJ2-5; abundance: few; v_gene: TRBV19; CDR3aa: CASSPRGRPETQYF; CDR3nt: TGTGCCAGTAGTCCCAGGGGGCGTCCAGAGACCCAGTACTTC
d_gene: TRBD2; j_gene: TRBJ2-7; abundance: NA; v_gene: TRBV7-2; CDR3aa: CASSLPFREANYEQYF; CDR3nt: TGTGCCAGCAGCTTACCCTTCCGGGAGGCTAACTACGAGCAGTACTTC
d_gene: NA; j_gene: TRBJ2-3; abundance: NA; v_gene: TRBV11-2; CDR3aa: CASSLWQGRSDTQYF; CDR3nt: TGTGCCAGCAGCTTATGGCAGGGGCGATCAGATACGCAGTATTTT
d_gene: NA; j_gene: TRBJ2-3; abundance: NA; v_gene: TRBV5-4; CDR3aa: CASSLVDRSTDTQYF; CDR3nt: TGTGCCAGCAGCTTGGTCGACAGGAGCACAGATACGCAGTATTTT
d_gene: NA; j_gene: TRBJ1-6; abundance: NA; v_gene: TRBV28; CDR3aa: CASSVTFLASSPLHF; CDR3nt: TGTGCCAGCAGTGTGACTTTCCTAGCGAGTTCACCCCTCCACTTT
d_gene: NA; j_gene: TRBJ2-1; abundance: NA; v_gene: TRBV11-3; CDR3aa: CASSLGTISYNEQFF; CDR3nt: TGTGCCAGCAGCTTAGGAACTATCTCCTACAATGAGCAGTTCTTC
d_gene: NA; j_gene: TRBJ2-1; abundance: few; v_gene: TRBV6-5; CDR3aa: CASSYSSGLYNEQFF; CDR3nt: TGTGCCAGCAGTTACTCGAGCGGGCTCTACAATGAGCAGTTCTTC
d_gene: TRBD1; j_gene: TRBJ2-7; abundance: NA; v_gene: TRBV4-3; CDR3aa: CASSQEPRTGGYEQYF; CDR3nt: TGCGCCAGCAGCCAAGAACCCCGGACAGGGGGCTACGAGCAGTACTTC
d_gene: TRBD1; j_gene: TRBJ2-7; abundance: NA; v_gene: TRBV11-2; CDR3aa: CASSSNPTGVWNEQYF; CDR3nt: TGTGCCAGCAGCTCAAACCCGACAGGGGTATGGAACGAGCAGTACTTC
d_gene: NA; j_gene: TRBJ2-3; abundance: NA; v_gene: TRBV18; CDR3aa: CASSQRGTDTQYF; CDR3nt: TGTGCCAGCTCACAGCGGGGCACAGATACGCAGTATTTT
d_gene: NA; j_gene: TRBJ2-1; abundance: once; v_gene: TRBV4-2; CDR3aa: CASSLPRENEQFF; CDR3nt: TGTGCCAGCAGCCTCCCCCGGGAGAATGAGCAGTTCTTC
d_gene: NA; j_gene: TRBJ2-3; abundance: NA; v_gene: TRBV29-1; CDR3aa: CSDSGLGDTQYF; CDR3nt: TGCAGCGATTCAGGGTTGGGAGATACGCAGTATTTT
d_gene: NA; j_gene: TRBJ1-1; abundance: once; v_gene: TRBV12-3/TRBV12-4; CDR3aa: CASSLRVWPEAFF; CDR3nt: TGTGCCAGCAGCCTCAGGGTTTGGCCTGAAGCTTTCTTT
d_gene: NA; j_gene: TRBJ1-1; abundance: once; v_gene: TRBV5-1; CDR3aa: CASSFEGDGTEAFF; CDR3nt: TGCGCCAGCAGCTTCGAGGGGGATGGGACTGAAGCTTTCTTT
d_gene: NA; j_gene: TRBJ2-1; abundance: NA; v_gene: TRBV5-1; CDR3aa: CASRTGSEQFF; CDR3nt: TGCGCCAGCAGAACAGGGAGTGAGCAGTTCTTC
d_gene: TRBD1; j_gene: TRBJ1-2; abundance: NA; v_gene: TRBV7-2; CDR3aa: CASSDRGLYGYTF; CDR3nt: TGTGCCAGCAGCGACAGGGGGCTCTATGGCTACACCTTC
d_gene: TRBD1; j_gene: TRBJ2-5; abundance: NA; v_gene: TRBV12-5; CDR3aa: CASGLVETGGRETQYF; CDR3nt: TGTGCTAGTGGTTTGGTAGAGACAGGGGGCCGGGAGACCCAGTACTTC
d_gene: NA; j_gene: TRBJ2-7; abundance: NA; v_gene: TRBV7-2; CDR3aa: CASRFGGGNEQYF; CDR3nt: TGTGCCAGCCGCTTCGGTGGGGGCAACGAGCAGTACTTC
d_gene: TRBD1; j_gene: TRBJ2-7; abundance: NA; v_gene: TRBV7-2; CDR3aa: CASSLTGSGYEQYF; CDR3nt: TGTGCCAGCAGCCTGACAGGGTCGGGCTACGAGCAGTACTTC
d_gene: NA; j_gene: TRBJ2-6; abundance: NA; v_gene: TRBV6-5; CDR3aa: CASRQQSSGANVLTF; CDR3nt: TGTGCCAGCAGACAACAGAGCTCTGGGGCCAACGTCCTGACTTTC
d_gene: NA; j_gene: TRBJ1-1; abundance: NA; v_gene: TRBV18; CDR3aa: CASSPQGPNTEAFF; CDR3nt: TGTGCCAGCTCACCACAGGGGCCGAACACTGAAGCTTTCTTT
d_gene: TRBD2; j_gene: TRBJ2-3; abundance: NA; v_gene: TRBV18; CDR3aa: CASSLAGGNTDTQYF; CDR3nt: TGTGCCAGCTCACTAGCGGGAGGGAACACAGATACGCAGTATTTT
d_gene: TRBD1; j_gene: TRBJ2-4; abundance: once; v_gene: TRBV7-9; CDR3aa: CASSFGQGAKNIQYF; CDR3nt: TGTGCCAGCAGCTTTGGACAGGGGGCAAAAAACATTCAGTACTTC
d_gene: NA; j_gene: TRBJ2-2; abundance: NA; v_gene: TRBV11-3; CDR3aa: CASSSASGELFF; CDR3nt: TGTGCCAGCAGCTCTGCGAGCGGGGAGCTGTTTTTT
d_gene: NA; j_gene: TRBJ2-7; abundance: NA; v_gene: TRBV12-3/TRBV12-4; CDR3aa: CASSLSAYEQYF; CDR3nt: TGTGCCAGCAGTTTATCGGCCTACGAGCAGTACTTC
d_gene: NA; j_gene: TRBJ1-5; abundance: NA; v_gene: TRBV19; CDR3aa: CASSIVPRSSIDWPQHF; CDR3nt: TGTGCCAGTAGTATCGTCCCCCGGAGCAGTATAGACTGGCCCCAGCATTTT